The present entry profiles one T cell receptor (beta chain) with its context. What it binds is not known. This entry comes from a study of CXCR3-negative and CXCR3-positive naive CD8 T cells. Study-wide points: Relative to CXCR3-negative naive cells, CXCR3-positive naive cells had more hydrophobic TRB CDR3s.

Within the CD8+ T cell compartment, naive cells were CD45RO-CCR7+CD27+CD95-. Carrying UMI labels, the TRB cDNA libraries were prepared through 5' RACE. TCRdb reprocessed the 5' RACE reads; each CDR3 protein has one entry and no DNA is given. The listing contains 130,000 or so distinct CDR3 sequences. Germline-derived CDR1 and CDR2 are SGHTA and FQGTGA. This CDR3 is built from 15 residues. The V call is TRBV7-3, the J call TRBJ1-1. This receptor was obtained from a human donor in good health. Some clones in this sample may be carry-over from other donors' samples. Source material: naive CXCR3+ CD8+ T cells from blood. Subset denoted: CD45RO-CCR7+CD27+CD95- naive CD8+ T cells expressing CXCR3 (TNR3+). Here the CDR3 reads CASSLSPAGSTEAFF.